The T cell receptor beta chain described here comes from a study of T cells after yellow fever vaccination. About the research overall: The fractions with low cell numbers were processed using SMART-Seq v4 Ultra Low Input. General study results and limits: Contamination of FACS-sorted repertoires by abundant clonotypes from the bulk population could occur.

A 5'RACE template-switching step, the method used to make TCR cDNA, added a universal primer site and UMIs. Each CDR3 protein gets one entry after TCRdb re-called the 5' RACE reads with MiXCR. The table records hundreds of thousands of distinct CDR3 sequences, 4.1% of them present only once. V was trimmed by 2 bases and J by 6 bases, leaving 10 bases between them. This CDR3 region has 14 residues. Per the germline V gene, CDR1 is MNHEY and CDR2 is SVGAGI. Concerning this clonotype: Its antigen is unknown.

The source material was PBMCs, sampled 5 days after the yellow fever booster vaccination. This receptor was obtained from a man in his late teens or twenties who received the YFV17D yellow fever vaccine. This rearrangement joins TRBV6-5 to TRBJ2-2; D not certain. The CDR3 sequence: CASSYPGRPGELFF. The CDR3 DNA reads as TGTGCCAGCAGTTACCCAGGACGTCCCGGGGAGCTGTTTTTT.